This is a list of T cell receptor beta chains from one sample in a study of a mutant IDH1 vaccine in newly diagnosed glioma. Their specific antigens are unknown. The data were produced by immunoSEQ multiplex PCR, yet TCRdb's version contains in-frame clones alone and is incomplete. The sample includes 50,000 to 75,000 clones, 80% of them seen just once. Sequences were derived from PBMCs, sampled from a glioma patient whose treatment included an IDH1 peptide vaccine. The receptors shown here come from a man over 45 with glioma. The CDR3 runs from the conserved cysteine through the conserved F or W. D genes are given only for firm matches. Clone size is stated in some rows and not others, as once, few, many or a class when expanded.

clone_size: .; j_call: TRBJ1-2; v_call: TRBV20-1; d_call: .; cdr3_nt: TGCAGTGTAGGGGGGTCCGGGGGCTACACCTTC; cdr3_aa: CSVGGSGGYTF
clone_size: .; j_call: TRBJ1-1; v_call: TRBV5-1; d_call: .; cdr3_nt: TGCGCCAGCAGCTTAGAGCTGAACACTGAAGCTTTCTTT; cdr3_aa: CASSLELNTEAFF
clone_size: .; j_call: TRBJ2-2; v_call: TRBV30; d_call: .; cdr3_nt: TGTGCCTGGAAGGACTCCGGGGAGCTGTTTTTT; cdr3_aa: CAWKDSGELFF
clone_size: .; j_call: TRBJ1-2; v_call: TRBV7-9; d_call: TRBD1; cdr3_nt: TGTGCCAGCAGCTCCTCCGGGACAGCCTATGGCTACACCTTC; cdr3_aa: CASSSSGTAYGYTF
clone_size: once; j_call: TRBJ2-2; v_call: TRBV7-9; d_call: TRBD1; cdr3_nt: TGTGCCAGCACCATATTGACAGGACAGGGCTACACCGGGGAGCTGTTTTTT; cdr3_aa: CASTILTGQGYTGELFF
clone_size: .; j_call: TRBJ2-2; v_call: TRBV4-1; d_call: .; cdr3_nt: TGCGCCAGCAGCCGCACCGAGGCCGGGGAGCTGTTTTTT; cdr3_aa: CASSRTEAGELFF
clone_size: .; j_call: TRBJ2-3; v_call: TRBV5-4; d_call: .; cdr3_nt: TGTGCCAGCAGCTACAAAGGGACACCTGATACGCAGTATTTT; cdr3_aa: CASSYKGTPDTQYF
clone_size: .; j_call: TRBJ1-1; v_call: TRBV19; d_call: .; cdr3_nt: TGTGCCAGTAGTATCGGTAGCAGGGCGAACACTGAAGCTTTCTTT; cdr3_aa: CASSIGSRANTEAFF
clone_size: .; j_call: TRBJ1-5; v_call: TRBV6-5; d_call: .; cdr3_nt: TGTGCCGGAAGGACCAGGGAAAGCAATCAGCCCCAGCATTTT; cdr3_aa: CAGRTRESNQPQHF
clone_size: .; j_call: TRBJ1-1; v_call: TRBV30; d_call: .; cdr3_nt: TGTGCCTGGAGTGTAATTGGAAACACTGAAGCTTTCTTT; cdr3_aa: CAWSVIGNTEAFF
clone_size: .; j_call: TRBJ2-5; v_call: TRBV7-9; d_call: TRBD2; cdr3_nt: TGTGCCAGCAGCGATAGCGGGAGTTCGTTAGAGACCCAGTACTTC; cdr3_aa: CASSDSGSSLETQYF
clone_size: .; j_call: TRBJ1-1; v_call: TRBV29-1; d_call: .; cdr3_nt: TGCAGCATAGAAGGTGAAGCTTTCTTT; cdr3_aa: CSIEGEAFF
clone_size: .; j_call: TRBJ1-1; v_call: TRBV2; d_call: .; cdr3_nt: TGTGCCAGCAGCGATGGACCGTTTGCAATCTCTGGTGGGTCAGCTTTCTTT; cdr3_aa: CASSDGPFAISGGSAFF
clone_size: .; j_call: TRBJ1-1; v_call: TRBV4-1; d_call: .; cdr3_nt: TGCGCCAGCAGCCAAGAGCCGGGGAACACTGAAGCTTTCTTT; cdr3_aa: CASSQEPGNTEAFF
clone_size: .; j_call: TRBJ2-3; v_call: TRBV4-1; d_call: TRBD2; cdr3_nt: TGCGCCAGCAGCCAAGAATCCCGGACTAGATCGCCAGATACGCAGTATTTT; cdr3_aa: CASSQESRTRSPDTQYF
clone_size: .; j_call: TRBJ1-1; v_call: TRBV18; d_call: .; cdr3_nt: TGTGCCAGCTCACCAGCAGGGCCCGGAATCACTGAAGCTTTCTTT; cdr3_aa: CASSPAGPGITEAFF
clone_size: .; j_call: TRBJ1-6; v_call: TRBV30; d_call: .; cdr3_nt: TGTGCCTGGACACGAAATTCACCCCTCCACTTT; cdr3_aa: CAWTRNSPLHF
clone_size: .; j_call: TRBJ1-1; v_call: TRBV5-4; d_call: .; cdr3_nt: TGTGCCAGCAGCGGCAGCTACAGCGAAGAAGCTTTCTTT; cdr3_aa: CASSGSYSEEAFF